Listed here are 32 T cell receptor beta chains from one sample, sequenced in a study of beta chain features in type 1 diabetes. Notes on the study in general: TCRB CDR3s were moderately but significantly shorter in Type 1 diabetes patients in all four CD4+ subsets.

What was sequenced were expressed TCRB transcripts, since all of the isolated RNA had been reverse transcribed. The table came from immunoSEQ multiplex PCR; TCRdb's copy has only in-frame clones and leaves some out. This sample yields around 150,000 clones, of which roughly 59% are seen a single time; nearly 0.09% belongs to the top ten. These TCRs' antigens remain unknown. Input material: naive CD4+ T cells from blood. These receptors all stem from a man aged 25-45 years with type 1 diabetes.

The chain is built from TRBV9 and TRBJ2-3; either TRBD1 or TRBD2 may supply D (6 bases each). Looked up from germline, CDR1 is SGDLS and CDR2 is YYNGEE. Between the trimmed V and J ends, which lost 0 bases and 0 bases, there was a span of 8 bases. The CDR3 is made up of 15 amino acids. As DNA, the CDR3 is TGTGCCAGCAGCGTAGAAGGGGGGAGCACAGATACGCAGTATTTT. This translates into CASSVEGGSTDTQYF.

This clone was picked up a small number of times. V gene TRBV29-1 combines with J gene TRBJ2-3, with TRBD2 matching 7 bases. V gave up 0 bases and J gave up 6 bases; unmatched junction bases: 3. This CDR3 spans 13 amino acids. Looked up from germline, CDR1 is SQVTM and CDR2 is ANQGSEA. The CDR3 DNA reads as TGCAGCGTTGAAGAAGGGAGGGGTGATACGCAGTATTTT. This encodes CSVEEGRGDTQYF.

The rearrangement joins TRBV20-1 to TRBJ2-2; D is ambiguous. From germline, CDR1 is DFQATT and CDR2 SNEGSKA (reference sequence). V lost 6 bases and J lost 3, with 5 bases in between. The CDR3 is 11 residues long. CDR3 sequence (DNA): TGCAGTGCCGAAGACACCGGGGAGCTGTTTTTT. Translated, it gives CSAEDTGELFF.

This chain links TRBV30 with TRBJ1-2, with D hard to call. With 3 bases removed from V and 4 bases from J, the gap between germline ends came to 12 bases. The germline V gene has CDR1 GTSNPN and CDR2 SVGIG (reference sequence). This CDR3 spans 13 amino acids. DNA for the CDR3: TGTGCCTGGAGACAGAACATGCGCTATGGCTACACCTTC. Translated: CAWRQNMRYGYTF.

The rearrangement links TRBV29-1 to TRBJ1-1; D is undetermined. CDR3 length equals 12 residues. CDR1 and CDR2 (germline): SQVTM, ANQGSEA. The V end was cut by 3 bases, the J end by 5 bases, with 10 bases between. The CDR3 region has the DNA TGCAGCGTTGATGGGTTAGGGACTGAAGCTTTCTTT. It is translated as CSVDGLGTEAFF.

In its sample, this clone was seen a few times. The chain is built from TRBV28 and TRBJ2-5; 7 bases align to TRBD1. V shed 6 bases, J shed 8 bases, and the junction held 3 bases outside the gene matches. Germline CDR1 reads MDHEN; CDR2 reads SYDVKM. The CDR3 is 11 amino acids. CDR3 nucleotide sequence: TGTGCCAGCAGACACAGGGGTACCCAGTACTTC. Its translation is CASRHRGTQYF.

Only a few counts were recorded for this clone. The gene calls are TRBV2 and TRBJ2-3; 10 bases are shared with TRBD2. The CDR3 covers 18 residues. CDR1 is SNHLY and CDR2 is FYNNEI in the germline V gene. V lost 0 bases to trimming and J lost 0 bases; unmatched junction nucleotides: 6. The CDR3 DNA reads as TGTGCCAGCAGTGAAGCGGTAGCGGGGGGCCTTAGCACAGATACGCAGTATTTT. Translation gives CASSEAVAGGLSTDTQYF.

V usage is TRBV29-1 and J usage is TRBJ2-3; D is uncertain. Germline CDR1 is SQVTM and CDR2 is ANQGSEA. V lost 3 bases and J 0 bases, leaving 7 bases between the germline ends. There are 13 residues in the CDR3. The DNA of the CDR3 is TGCAGCGTTGATACTGGGAGCACAGATACGCAGTATTTT. This translates into CSVDTGSTDTQYF.

The chain employs TRBV30 and TRBJ2-5, with D hard to call. The V gene's germline CDR1 is GTSNPN and CDR2 SVGIG (reference sequence). The V end was cut by 1 base, the J end by 3 bases, with 9 bases between. The CDR3 has 13 residues. The CDR3 nucleotides are TGTGCCTGGAGTGATGGGCAGAAAGAGACCCAGTACTTC. Protein sequence: CAWSDGQKETQYF. The full variable domain, with the rest looked up from reference TRBV30 and TRBJ2-5, is SQTIHQWPATLVQPVGSPLSLECTVEGTSNPNLYWYRQAAGRGLQLLFYSVGIGQISSEVPQNLSASRPQDRQFILSSKKLLLSDSGFYLCAWSDGQKETQYFGPGTRLLVL.

V gene TRBV4-3 combines with J gene TRBJ2-3; TRBD2 is a possible D gene (6 bases). There are 15 residues in the CDR3. V was clipped by 1 base and J by 4 bases, with 12 bases between them. Germline V gives CDR1 LGHNA, CDR2 YSLEER. Written as DNA, the CDR3 is TGCGCCAGCAGCCAAGCGGGGGATAGGGCAGATACGCAGTATTTT. This translates into CASSQAGDRADTQYF.

The genes are TRBV19 and TRBJ2-1, with no clear D. V lost 1 base and J lost 0, with 10 bases in between. The CDR3 is 16 residues long. The germline V gene encodes CDR1 LNHDA and CDR2 SQIVND (reference sequence). In DNA, the CDR3 is TGTGCCAGTAGTATAGCGGCGGCAAGCTCCTACAATGAGCAGTTCTTC. Its translation is CASSIAAASSYNEQFF.

This clone was seen just once. V is TRBV10-3 and J is TRBJ2-1, with 8 bases matching TRBD1. The V segment lost 6 bases and the J segment 4 bases; nucleotides outside the gene matches: 8. The germline V gene encodes CDR1 ENHRY and CDR2 SYGVKD. The CDR3 sequence is 15 residues long. The CDR3 coding sequence is TGTGCCATCAGGGGACCGGGACAGGATTACAATGAGCAGTTCTTC. This gives the protein CAIRGPGQDYNEQFF.

This clone was detected only a few times. The chain joins TRBV10-3 to TRBJ1-1; unclear D gene. Germline CDR1 reads ENHRY; CDR2 reads SYGVKD. With 6 bases removed from V and 1 base from J, the gap between germline ends came to 9 bases. The CDR3 loop spans 13 amino acids. CDR3 residues: CAISPEENTEAFF. In DNA, the CDR3 is TGTGCCATCAGCCCTGAGGAGAACACTGAAGCTTTCTTT.

The chain employs TRBV7-2 and TRBJ2-6; the match to TRBD1 covers 7 bases. CDR3 size: 19 residues. The V and J ends lost 5 bases and 0 bases, in that order; junction bases with no gene match: 13. Per germline, CDR1 SGHTA and CDR2 FQGNSA. Written as DNA, the CDR3 is TGTGCCAGCAGCCCAGGGCTGGGCAGGGACAGCTCTGGGGCCAACGTCCTGACTTTC. Encoded protein: CASSPGLGRDSSGANVLTF.

V and J are TRBV5-1 and TRBJ2-4, with 11 bases that match TRBD2. J gave up 7 bases and V 4 bases, and 4 bases lay outside the gene matches. Per germline, CDR1 SGHRS and CDR2 YFSETQ. CDR3 length: 14 amino acids. As DNA, the CDR3 is TGCGCCAGCAGCGATACTAGCGGGGGTAACATTCAGTACTTC. Its protein product is CASSDTSGGNIQYF. The entire variable domain, with the rest obtained from reference TRBV5-1 and TRBJ2-4, is as follows: KAGVTQTPRYLIKTRGQQVTLSCSPISGHRSVSWYQQTPGQGLQFLFEYFSETQRNKGNFPGRFSGRQFSNSRSEMNVSTLELGDSALYLCASSDTSGGNIQYFGAGTRLSVL.

This clone was found once. CDR3 DNA: TGTGCCAGTAGTCCCACAGGGGGCAACCCATACGAGCAGTACTTC. It is translated as CASSPTGGNPYEQYF. The chain joins TRBV19 to TRBJ2-7; 9 bases align to TRBD1. V lost 5 bases to trimming and J lost 4 bases; unmatched junction nucleotides: 9. CDR3 length equals 15 residues. In germline, CDR1 is LNHDA, CDR2 SQIVND (reference sequence).

This chain uses TRBV7-2 with TRBJ2-5; D possibly matches TRBD1 or TRBD2 (5 bases each). Germline V gene sequence: CDR1 SGHTA, CDR2 FQGNSA. This CDR3 is 15 amino acids long. The ends were cut back, 2 bases at V and 7 bases at J, with 17 bases in the middle. The CDR3 reads CASSLRGGDGSTQYF. CDR3 in DNA: TGTGCCAGCAGCTTACGGGGTGGGGACGGTTCGACCCAGTACTTC.

This clone was observed a few times. The J gene is TRBJ2-7, the V gene TRBV7-2; 7 nucleotides line up with TRBD1. V lost 1 base to trimming and J lost 6 bases; unmatched junction nucleotides: 9. The CDR3 runs to 15 residues. Looked up from germline, CDR1 is SGHTA and CDR2 is FQGNSA. CDR3 in DNA: TGTGCCAGCAGCTTAGGGCGACAGGGAATGCGCGAGCAGTACTTC. It codes for CASSLGRQGMREQYF. Full variable domain (rest looked up from reference TRBV7-2 and TRBJ2-7): GAGVSQSPSNKVTEKGKDVELRCDPISGHTALYWYRQSLGQGLEFLIYFQGNSAPDKSGLPSDRFSAERTGGSVSTLTIQRTQQEDSAVYLCASSLGRQGMREQYFGPGTRLTVT.

This chain links TRBV29-1 with TRBJ2-1; D ambiguous. Deletions cut 2 bases from V and 4 bases from J, with 9 bases between. Per the germline V gene, CDR1 is SQVTM and CDR2 is ANQGSEA. The CDR3 extends over 13 amino acids. CDR3 bases: TGCAGCGTTGAAAGGGTCCATTACAATGAGCAGTTCTTC. Encoded protein: CSVERVHYNEQFF.

This chain links TRBV9 with TRBJ2-7; D uncertain. The V gene lost 7 bases and the J gene lost 0 bases, with 14 bases spanning the gap. Germline V gene sequence: CDR1 SGDLS, CDR2 YYNGEE. The CDR3 has 14 residues. The CDR3 sequence is CASGPQASSYEQYF. CDR3 in DNA: TGTGCCAGCGGTCCGCAGGCCTCCTCCTACGAGCAGTACTTC.

A single count supports this clone. The CDR3 DNA sequence: TGCGCCAGCAGCTTGGCCCACGAGCAGTACTTC. This gives the protein CASSLAHEQYF. The chain carries TRBV5-1 and TRBJ2-7; unclear D gene. Germline loops: CDR1 SGHRS, CDR2 YFSETQ. The CDR3 loop spans 11 amino acids. Deletions cut 0 bases from V and 5 bases from J, with 3 bases between. The complete variable domain, with remaining parts taken from reference TRBV5-1 and TRBJ2-7, reads KAGVTQTPRYLIKTRGQQVTLSCSPISGHRSVSWYQQTPGQGLQFLFEYFSETQRNKGNFPGRFSGRQFSNSRSEMNVSTLELGDSALYLCASSLAHEQYFGPGTRLTVT.

The chain uses TRBV4-3 and TRBJ1-2; weak D call: TRBD1 (6 bases). The CDR3 is made up of 14 amino acids. Germline values: CDR1 LGHNA, CDR2 YSLEER. Trimming took off 0 bases at V and 2 bases at J, with 7 bases between the two ends. For the CDR3, the DNA is TGCGCCAGCAGCCAAGATCAGGGGAACTATGGCTACACCTTC. Translated, it gives CASSQDQGNYGYTF.

J is TRBJ2-1 and V is TRBV5-1, with D perhaps assigned TRBD1 or TRBD2 (6 bases each). The CDR3 runs 15 residues. Between the trimmed V and J ends, which lost 4 bases and 6 bases, there was a span of 17 bases. Germline V CDR1 and CDR2: SGHRS, YFSETQ. CDR3: CASSLAGQGRNEQFF. The CDR3 region has the DNA TGCGCCAGCAGCCTGGCGGGGCAGGGGCGCAATGAGCAGTTCTTC.

This chain joins TRBV14 and TRBJ2-1; 7 bases align to TRBD2. The germline V gene has CDR1 SGHDN and CDR2 FVKESK. The ends lost 2 bases at V and 4 bases at J; junction bases unmatched: 8. The CDR3 totals 16 residues. This CDR3 reads CASSQIAGDPYNEQFF. CDR3 nucleotide sequence: TGTGCCAGCAGCCAAATAGCGGGCGATCCTTACAATGAGCAGTTCTTC.

The chain links TRBV29-1 to TRBJ1-2; no firm D call. The CDR3 is made up of 13 amino acids. In germline, CDR1 is SQVTM, CDR2 ANQGSEA. Trimming took 2 bases from V and 4 from J, leaving 11 bases between them. The CDR3 DNA is TGCAGCGTTGAACACCCAGGTTTCTATGGCTACACCTTC. Translation gives CSVEHPGFYGYTF.

The chain carries TRBV15 and TRBJ1-5; TRBD1 is a possible D gene (5 bases). The CDR3 consists of 14 residues. Germline V CDR1 and CDR2: LNHNV, YYDKDF (reference sequence). Trimming took 1 base from V and 6 from J, leaving 10 bases between them. The CDR3 sequence is CATSRGGRGQPQHF. The CDR3 region has the DNA TGTGCCACCAGCAGAGGAGGGAGGGGTCAGCCCCAGCATTTT.

This chain uses TRBV6-5 with TRBJ2-5; D is unresolved. Germline V gene data show CDR1 as MNHEY and CDR2 as SVGAGI. The CDR3 extends over 12 amino acids. Trimming removed 6 bases from V and 4 bases from J, with 9 bases in between. CDR3 nucleotide sequence: TGTGCCAGCAGCTCGGCAGCAGAGACCCAGTACTTC. Its translation is CASSSAAETQYF.

The V call is TRBV29-1, the J call TRBJ2-7, with D possibly TRBD1 on 6 matching bases. CDR1 is SQVTM and CDR2 is ANQGSEA in the germline V gene. The CDR3 sequence is 13 residues long. V was trimmed by 6 bases and J by 0 bases, leaving 12 bases between them. CDR3 DNA sequence: TGCAGCGTCAAACAGGGTAGCTCCTACGAGCAGTACTTC. Protein: CSVKQGSSYEQYF.

This chain connects TRBV9 to TRBJ2-5; D might be TRBD2 (5 bases). CDR1 and CDR2 (germline): SGDLS, YYNGEE. This CDR3 spans 15 amino acids. The V gene lost 0 bases and the J gene lost 4 bases, with 13 bases spanning the gap. CDR3 amino acids: CASSVAGDFGETQYF. The CDR3 DNA is TGTGCCAGCAGCGTAGCCGGGGATTTTGGAGAGACCCAGTACTTC.

The chain has TRBV10-3 and TRBJ2-5; D uncertain. Per germline, CDR1 ENHRY and CDR2 SYGVKD. Trimming took off 5 bases at V and 4 bases at J, with 14 bases between the two ends. The CDR3 is 14 residues long. CDR3 DNA: TGTGCCATCAGTTCGTCCCTCGAAAGAGAGACCCAGTACTTC. Protein product: CAISSSLERETQYF.

This clone was recorded a few times. In DNA, the CDR3 is TGCAGCGTACGGGGGGACCAAGAGACCCAGTACTTC. Translating gives CSVRGDQETQYF. This rearrangement joins TRBV29-1 to TRBJ2-5, with 7 bases identical to TRBD2. Germline trimming cut 6 bases from V and 0 bases from J; bases unmatched to any gene: 1. The CDR3 spans 12 residues. Germline V CDR1 and CDR2: SQVTM, ANQGSEA.

The chain uses TRBV9 and TRBJ1-2; D is undetermined. The V gene lost 0 bases and the J gene lost 1 base, with 7 bases spanning the gap. Germline V gene sequence: CDR1 SGDLS, CDR2 YYNGEE. The CDR3 has 14 amino acids. The CDR3 spells CASSVDKLNYGYTF. CDR3 nucleotides: TGTGCCAGCAGCGTAGATAAGCTTAACTATGGCTACACCTTC.